The entry below describes one T cell receptor beta chain. Antigen specificity is unknown. CDR3 length: 19 amino acids. Germline-derived CDR1 and CDR2 are SGHNT and YENEEA. With 4 bases clipped from V and 2 bases from J, the junction kept 14 bases outside the gene matches. A second PCR, run for roughly 7 to 12 cycles, used a sample-barcoded 5' primer plus a J-beta primer mix. TCRdb fed the 5' RACE reads into MiXCR, producing one record per CDR3 protein. The table includes more than 1,000,000 distinct CDR3 sequences, under 30% detected once. The sample comes from a study of blood T cells in healthy people across ages. Study-wide results and limits: What prevented conclusive comparison of naive and antigen-experienced cells was that PBMCs were unsorted.

These records were also assigned to another study, of T cells of mothers and their children. This second study says: Roughly 6 children and their three healthy Caucasian mothers were the donors.

The J gene is TRBJ2-5, the V gene TRBV11-3; 12 nucleotides match TRBD2. The source of this sequence is a girl aged 2-9 years in good health. The sample taken for sequencing was blood. CDR3 in amino acids: CASSSRSQSTSGGQETQYF. The CDR3 DNA reads TGTGCCAGCAGCTCCCGGTCCCAGTCGACTAGCGGGGGTCAAGAGACCCAGTACTTC.